The 6 T cell receptor beta chains below come from one sample, sequenced in a study of regulatory T cells. Study-wide results and limits: In CD3G-deficient patients, conventional CD4+ T cells were enriched for hydrophobic CDR3 residues at positions 6 and 7.

Amplification used 52 TRBV primers and 13 TRBJ primers. Data came from immunoSEQ multiplex PCR; TCRdb stores just in-frame clones and leaves some out. Of about 23,000 clones listed, roughly 84% are singletons. Their antigens remain unidentified. The specimen sequenced was conventional CD4+ T cells sorted from blood. The source is a child aged 5 to 17 with CD3G deficiency.

The rearrangement links TRBV10-1 to TRBJ2-7; 9 nucleotides line up with TRBD1. Germline loops: CDR1 WNHNN, CDR2 SYGVQD (reference sequence). Losses at the gene ends were 6 bases for V and 2 bases for J; bases not matched to a gene: 8. The CDR3 loop spans 15 amino acids. The CDR3 coding sequence is TGCGCCAGCAGCTCGGACAGGGGCTTTCCCTACGAGCAGTACTTC. It encodes CASSSDRGFPYEQYF.

V and J are TRBV11-2 and TRBJ2-7; possibly TRBD1 for D (6 bases). In germline, CDR1 is SGHAT, CDR2 FQNNGV. CDR3 length equals 14 residues. V lost 3 bases to trimming and J lost 0 bases, with 9 bases between them. CDR3 residues: CASSFDRYSYEQYF. CDR3 sequence (DNA): TGTGCCAGCAGCTTCGACAGGTACTCCTACGAGCAGTACTTC.

The genes are TRBV5-1 and TRBJ2-3, with unresolved D. Trimming pared 4 bases from V and 0 bases from J, leaving 6 bases between. Looked up from germline, CDR1 is SGHRS and CDR2 is YFSETQ. The CDR3 contains 13 residues. CDR3 region: CASSPASTDTQYF. The CDR3 region has the DNA TGCGCCAGCAGCCCTGCTAGCACAGATACGCAGTATTTT.

The chain combines TRBV7-8 with TRBJ2-7, with a weak D call TRBD2 (6 bases). The CDR3 is 14 amino acids. Trimming shortened V by 1 base and J by 13 bases, and 20 bases separated the two germline ends. The germline gives CDR1 SGHVS, CDR2 FQNEAQ. CDR3 DNA sequence: TGTGCCAGCAGCTTAGGAGGTAGCGGAGTAATTCGATACTTC. This codes for CASSLGGSGVIRYF.

As for this clone: This is likely a read error, given that the CDR3 carries no conserved phenylalanine or tryptophan at its end. CDR3 loop: CASSELGRDRNIQYL. CDR3 bases: TGTGCCAGCAGTGAATTGGGGCGGGACCGAAACATTCAGTACCTC. The genes are TRBV6-1 and TRBJ2-4, with D tentatively TRBD2 (6 bases). The CDR3 spans 15 residues. V was cut by 2 bases and J by 6 bases, with 14 bases left in between. Germline V gene lookup returns CDR1 MNHNS and CDR2 SASEGT.

The gene calls are TRBV28 and TRBJ2-5, with 8 nucleotides matching TRBD1. This CDR3 contains 14 residues. V was pared by 9 bases and J by 6 bases, with 12 bases of the junction left unmatched. Germline V gives CDR1 MDHEN, CDR2 SYDVKM. The CDR3 DNA sequence: TGTGCCAGTCAAACTCAGGGGGCTAGAAAGACCCAGTACTTC. As protein: CASQTQGARKTQYF.